The rows below give T cell receptor beta chains drawn from one sample of a study of blood T cell repertoires in COVID-19. Libraries were prepared by immunoSEQ multiplex PCR; TCRdb keeps only in-frame clonotypes and omits some of them. The data hold a few hundred thousand clones, with around four fifths observed a single time. The source material was peripheral blood. The receptors here all came from a woman in her 50s with active or convalescent COVID-19. The CDR3 runs from the conserved cysteine through the conserved F or W. Each record gives: clone size, D gene, J gene, V gene, CDR3 DNA, CDR3 protein. The D gene is left open where the match is weak. Size is omitted from some rows. Given values are once, few, many or a class for expanded clones.

. | . | TRBJ1-1 | TRBV7-2 | TGTGCCAGCAGCTTACAGGGGACGACGACTGAAGCTTTCTTT | CASSLQGTTTEAFF
once | TRBD1 | TRBJ1-3 | TRBV5-1 | TGCGCCAGCAGCTTGGCGACAGGGTCTGGAAACACCATATATTTT | CASSLATGSGNTIYF
. | TRBD2 | TRBJ2-3 | TRBV19 | TGTGCCAGTAGTGATGGGGACGGGGGGATCTACACAGATACGCAGTATTTT | CASSDGDGGIYTDTQYF
. | TRBD1 | TRBJ1-2 | TRBV19 | TGTGCCAGTAGTACTGGACAGGGTTCGAATGGCTACACCTTC | CASSTGQGSNGYTF
. | . | TRBJ2-2 | TRBV7-9 | TGTGCCAGCATCACCAGCGGTGCCGGGGAGCTGTTTTTT | CASITSGAGELFF
. | . | TRBJ2-7 | TRBV6-5 | TGTGCCAGCAGTTACGAAAGGGAGCCGGCCTACGAGCAGTACTTC | CASSYEREPAYEQYF
. | TRBD2 | TRBJ2-2 | TRBV7-8 | TGTGCCAGCAGCTTATTTCTGCGGGAGTCGTACACCGGGGAGCTGTTTTTT | CASSLFLRESYTGELFF
. | TRBD1 | TRBJ1-1 | TRBV7-9 | TGTGCCAGCAGCTCATACAGGGGGCCGGGCACTGAAGCTTTCTTT | CASSSYRGPGTEAFF
. | . | TRBJ1-4 | TRBV24-1 | TGTGCCACCAGCCACAGGGTCAAACGGCGTGAAAAACTGTTTTTT | CATSHRVKRREKLFF
. | TRBD2 | TRBJ2-1 | TRBV5-1 | TGCGCCAGCAGGACTAGCGGGAGGGCCGGTGAGCAGTTCTTC | CASRTSGRAGEQFF
. | . | TRBJ2-2 | TRBV19 | TGTGCCAGTACTCCCCACACTACGAACACCGGGGAGCTGTTTTTT | CASTPHTTNTGELFF
few | . | TRBJ2-2 | TRBV11-2 | TGTGCCAGCAGCTTAGAACCTAGTAGTACCGGGGAGCTGTTTTTT | CASSLEPSSTGELFF
. | . | TRBJ1-5 | TRBV2 | TGTGCCAGCAGCGCAGACAGGCGCAATCAGCCCCAGCATTTT | CASSADRRNQPQHF
. | . | TRBJ1-1 | TRBV21-1 | TGTGCCACCTACGACCGGGACAGGGGTGGGGCTTTCTTT | CATYDRDRGGAFF
few | . | TRBJ1-5 | TRBV28 | TGTGCCAGCAGTCGCGAGATTAGCAATCAGCCCCAGCATTTT | CASSREISNQPQHF
. | . | TRBJ2-5 | TRBV6-7 | TGTGCCCGCCAGGACAGGCGGGGTAGCGGGATCTTATTGGGGTCTCAAGAGACCCAGTACTTC | CARQDRRGSGILLGSQETQYF
. | TRBD2 | TRBJ2-2 | TRBV5-5 | TGTGCCAGCAGCCCCACAGCGGGAGGGCCTTCCGGGGAGCTGTTTTTT | CASSPTAGGPSGELFF
. | . | TRBJ1-2 | TRBV7-2 | TGTGCCAGCAGTCCAGTGGGGGGTGCTAACTATGGCTACACCTTC | CASSPVGGANYGYTF
. | . | TRBJ1-2 | TRBV6-5 | TGTGCCGCACCCGTCGAGGGAAACTATGGCTACACCTTC | CAAPVEGNYGYTF
. | . | TRBJ1-1 | TRBV27 | TGTGCCAGCAGTTTGAGGTGGGAGGGGGACACTGAAGCTTTCTTT | CASSLRWEGDTEAFF
. | TRBD2 | TRBJ2-1 | TRBV9 | TGTGCCAGCAGCGAAAGCGGGAGGTTCAATGAGCAGTTCTTC | CASSESGRFNEQFF
. | TRBD2 | TRBJ2-1 | TRBV12-5 | TGTGCTAGTGGTTTGGTACTAGGGGGACTAGCGGACAATGAGCAGTTCTTC | CASGLVLGGLADNEQFF
. | TRBD2 | TRBJ2-5 | TRBV7-9 | TGTGCCAGCAGCGGCTCTGCTAGCGGGAGTTGGTCGGCGTTGGTGGCCCAGTACTTC | CASSGSASGSWSALVAQYF
. | TRBD1 | TRBJ2-5 | TRBV5-4 | TGTGCCAGCAGCCTACAGGGGACCCAAGAGACCCAGTACTTC | CASSLQGTQETQYF
once | TRBD2 | TRBJ2-1 | TRBV3-1/TRBV3-2 | TGTGCCAGCAGCCAACGCCGGACTAGCGGGGGAAACAATGAGCAGTTCTTC | CASSQRRTSGGNNEQFF
once | . | TRBJ1-5 | TRBV30 | TGTGCCTGGACGGGGGGTCTCAATCAGCCCCAGCATTTT | CAWTGGLNQPQHF